The 11 T cell receptor beta chains reported below all come from one sample, sequenced in a study of T cell responses to AZD1222 COVID-19 vaccine. The data were produced by immunoSEQ multiplex PCR, yet TCRdb's version contains in-frame clones alone and is incomplete. The repertoire consists of approximately 52,000 clones, with around 90% occurring once and the leading ten covering under 3.5%. Material: peripheral blood, obtained 28 days after the second AZD1222 dose. The receptors shown here come from an adult who received the AZD1222 COVID-19 vaccine.

This chain connects TRBV2 to TRBJ2-2; the D gene could be TRBD1 or TRBD2 (6 bases each). The germline gives CDR1 SNHLY, CDR2 FYNNEI. Trimming took 9 bases from V and 4 from J, leaving 18 bases between them. The CDR3 has 15 residues. The CDR3 here is CASSVVGGLTGELFF. For the CDR3, the DNA is TGTGCCAGTTCCGTTGTGGGGGGCCTCACCGGGGAGCTGTTTTTT. The complete variable domain, with remaining parts taken from reference TRBV2 and TRBJ2-2, reads EPEVTQTPSHQVTQMGQEVILRCVPISNHLYFYWYRQILGQKVEFLVSFYNNEISEKSEIFDDQFSVERPDGSNFTLKIRSTKLEDSAMYFCASSVVGGLTGELFFGEGSRLTVL.

V and J are TRBV15 and TRBJ2-5; 14 nucleotides agree with TRBD2. CDR1 and CDR2 (germline): LNHNV, YYDKDF (reference sequence). CDR3 length: 18 amino acids. J gave up 3 bases and V 3 bases, and 9 bases lay outside the gene matches. In DNA, the CDR3 is TGTGCCACCAGCAGCGGGCAGGGGGGACTAGCGGGAGAAGAGACCCAGTACTTC. The encoded protein is CATSSGQGGLAGEETQYF. Complete variable domain (other parts from reference TRBV15 and TRBJ2-5): DAMVIQNPRYQVTQFGKPVTLSCSQTLNHNVMYWYQQKSSQAPKLLFHYYDKDFNNEADTPDNFQSRRPNTSFCFLDIRSPGLGDTAMYLCATSSGQGGLAGEETQYFGPGTRLLVL.

This clone came up once. This rearrangement joins TRBV24-1 to TRBJ1-2; no firm D call. In germline, CDR1 is KGHDR, CDR2 SFDVKD. The CDR3 runs 14 residues. V lost 1 base, J lost 6 bases, and 11 bases lay in between. The CDR3 bases are TGTGCCACCAGTGATTTACGGCACGTTGATGGCTACACCTTC. This sequence encodes CATSDLRHVDGYTF.

This chain connects TRBV5-1 to TRBJ1-4, with 9 bases lining up with TRBD1. CDR3 length: 15 amino acids. The germline V gene encodes CDR1 SGHRS and CDR2 YFSETQ. With 2 bases clipped from V and 5 bases from J, the junction kept 4 bases outside the gene matches. The CDR3, as DNA: TGCGCCAGCAGCTTTGACGGGACAGGGAATGAAAAACTGTTTTTT. This encodes CASSFDGTGNEKLFF.

The rearrangement links TRBV27 to TRBJ2-2; 8 positions agree with TRBD1. CDR1 MNHEY and CDR2 SMNVEV come from the germline V gene (reference sequence). The CDR3 is made up of 15 amino acids. J gave up 1 base and V 5 bases, and 3 bases lay outside the gene matches. CDR3 protein: CASSRTGMNTGELFF. CDR3 coding DNA: TGTGCCAGCAGTCGGACAGGGATGAACACCGGGGAGCTGTTTTTT.

This chain uses TRBV3-1 (or the pseudogene TRBV3-2) with TRBJ2-7, with D possibly being TRBD2 (6 bases). V was cut by 5 bases and J by 2 bases, with 10 bases left in between. CDR1 and CDR2 from the germline V gene are LGHDT and YNNKEL (reference sequence). The CDR3 loop spans 13 amino acids. The CDR3 nucleotides read TGTGCCAGCAGCACCGGGGGAGCCTACGAGCAGTACTTC. It specifies CASSTGGAYEQYF.

The chain employs TRBV6-6 and TRBJ2-5, with TRBD2 matching over 12 bases. Germline V gene sequence: CDR1 MNHNY, CDR2 SVGAGI (reference sequence). The CDR3 runs 19 residues. With V trimmed by 5 bases and J by 3 bases, 16 bases remained unmatched. CDR3 sequence (DNA): TGTGCCAGCAGTCCACGGTCTTGGAGGGCTAGCGGGAGGGAAGAGACCCAGTACTTC. Protein sequence: CASSPRSWRASGREETQYF.

The rearrangement uses TRBV4-1 and TRBJ1-6, with TRBD1 identical over 10 bases. Per germline, CDR1 MGHRA and CDR2 YSYEKL. This CDR3 has 15 residues. V lost 4 bases and J lost 7; bases outside the gene matches: 4. DNA of the CDR3: TGCGCCAGCAGCCCGGGACAGGGGACCAATTCACCCCTCCACTTT. The encoded protein is CASSPGQGTNSPLHF.

The chain recombines TRBV9 with TRBJ1-5, with 7 bases fitting TRBD1. Germline CDR1 is SGDLS and CDR2 is YYNGEE. CDR3 size: 17 residues. Unmatched junction bases numbered 13, after V lost 0 bases and J lost 7 bases. CDR3 amino acids: CASSVATSRGREQPQHF. The CDR3 DNA is TGTGCCAGCAGCGTAGCTACGTCGAGGGGGCGAGAGCAGCCCCAGCATTTT.

The rearrangement links TRBV28 to TRBJ1-2; weak D call: TRBD1 (6 bases). CDR1 is MDHEN, CDR2 SYDVKM, per germline. Trimming removed 10 bases from V and 4 bases from J, with 16 bases in between. CDR3 length: 13 residues. CDR3 coding DNA: TGTGCCATCACTCCACAGGGTAGCTATGGCTACACCTTC. Translated: CAITPQGSYGYTF.

This chain uses TRBV19 with TRBJ2-7, with 9 bases matching TRBD1. CDR3 length equals 14 residues. Germline loops: CDR1 LNHDA, CDR2 SQIVND (reference sequence). Trimming took 7 bases from V and 5 from J; bases not matched to a gene: 9. DNA for the CDR3: TGTGCCAGTAAAGTGACAGGGGGATTTGACGAGCAGTACTTC. It is translated as CASKVTGGFDEQYF. The full variable domain, rest sourced from reference TRBV19 and TRBJ2-7, is DGGITQSPKYLFRKEGQNVTLSCEQNLNHDAMYWYRQDPGQGLRLIYYSQIVNDFQKGDIAEGYSVSREKKESFPLTVTSAQKNPTAFYLCASKVTGGFDEQYFGPGTRLTVT.